These 28 T cell receptor beta chains were sequenced from one sample in a study of blood T cells in healthy people across ages. A sample-barcoded 5' primer and a J-beta primer mix were used in a second PCR of roughly 7 to 12 cycles. TCRdb recomputed calls from the 5' RACE reads with MiXCR, one row per CDR3 protein. This sample has approximately 850,000 distinct CDR3 sequences, with 58% found just once. What was sequenced was blood. The receptors were sampled from a man younger than 45 in good health.

This clonotype was found a few times. CDR3 region: CASRASGEETQYF. The CDR3 DNA reads TGTGCCAGCAGGGCGTCAGGGGAAGAGACCCAGTACTTC. The genes are TRBV6-2 or TRBV6-3 and TRBJ2-5; the D gene is possibly TRBD1 (6 bases). CDR3 length: 13 amino acids. CDR1 is MNHEY and CDR2 is SVGEGT in the germline V gene. V shed 6 bases and J shed 3 bases, with 11 bases lying between them.

The rearrangement uses TRBV5-1 and TRBJ2-1, with D unresolved. The length of the CDR3 is 11 residues. The germline V gene encodes CDR1 SGHRS and CDR2 YFSETQ. V lost 3 bases to trimming and J lost 9 bases, with 7 bases between them. The CDR3 here is CASSSEVEQFF. The CDR3 DNA follows: TGCGCCAGCAGCTCTGAAGTTGAGCAGTTCTTC.

This chain connects TRBV24-1 to TRBJ2-3; D not resolved. The CDR3 runs 14 residues. V was trimmed by 5 bases and J by 4 bases, leaving 12 bases between them. The germline V gene has CDR1 KGHDR and CDR2 SFDVKD. CDR3 nucleotides: TGTGCCACCAGTGGGCACAGCTTGGCAGATACGCAGTATTTT. Its protein product is CATSGHSLADTQYF.

This clonotype was counted between two and nine times. This chain links TRBV13 with TRBJ1-1; a possible D gene is TRBD1 (5 bases). Germline CDR1 reads PRHDT; CDR2 reads FYEKMQ (reference sequence). The V gene lost 4 bases and the J gene lost 0 bases, with 6 bases spanning the gap. CDR3 length: 13 amino acids. The CDR3 reads CASSSGLNTEAFF. The CDR3 region has the DNA TGTGCCAGCAGCTCAGGGTTGAACACTGAAGCTTTCTTT.

This clonotype was counted only a few times. This sequence joins TRBV20-1 and TRBJ2-7; tentative D call: TRBD1 (6 bases). Trimming cost V 6 bases and J 2 bases, with 14 bases left between them. This CDR3 has 13 amino acids. CDR1 DFQATT and CDR2 SNEGSKA come from the germline V gene (reference sequence). CDR3 nucleotide sequence: TGCAGTGCACACAGCGGACAGACCTACGAGCAGTACTTC. Translating gives CSAHSGQTYEQYF.

This clonotype came up a few times. The chain joins TRBV12-3 or TRBV12-4 to TRBJ2-7, with a tentative D call TRBD2 (6 bases). The CDR3 runs 15 residues. V was trimmed by 3 bases and J by 2 bases, leaving 14 bases between them. CDR3 protein: CASSLDGGPPYEQYF. CDR3 nucleotides: TGTGCCAGCAGTTTGGATGGAGGGCCTCCCTACGAGCAGTACTTC.

The gene calls are TRBV6-7 and TRBJ1-1, with unresolved D. TRBV6-7 is assigned to the ORF class and has an uncertain function. V shed 6 bases and J shed 1 base, with 9 bases lying between them. The CDR3 runs 13 residues. DNA of the CDR3: TGTGCCAGCAGACCAGAGGGGAACACTGAAGCTTTCTTT. It specifies CASRPEGNTEAFF.

The V gene is TRBV6-1, the J gene TRBJ2-7, with D perhaps TRBD1 (6 bases). The germline V gene has CDR1 MNHNS and CDR2 SASEGT. V dropped 3 bases and J dropped 2 bases, with 14 bases sitting between them. This CDR3 is built from 15 residues. The CDR3 sequence is CASSDQGGATYEQYF. CDR3 nucleotide sequence: TGTGCCAGCAGTGATCAAGGGGGAGCCACCTACGAGCAGTACTTC.

This clonotype was found once. This rearrangement joins TRBV4-1 to TRBJ2-3, with TRBD2 identical over 7 bases. V dropped 0 bases and J dropped 3; count of bases not matched to a gene: 9. Germline loops: CDR1 MGHRA, CDR2 YSYEKL. CDR3 size: 17 residues. CDR3 sequence reads: CASSQDQRGSGTDTQYF. CDR3 nucleotide sequence: TGCGCCAGCAGCCAAGATCAGCGTGGTAGCGGGACAGATACGCAGTATTTT.

There are a few counts of this clonotype. The V call is TRBV10-3, the J call TRBJ1-6; D may be TRBD1 (5 bases). Trimming pared 10 bases from V and 0 bases from J, leaving 13 bases between. Germline V gene data show CDR1 as ENHRY and CDR2 as SYGVKD. The CDR3 sequence is 15 residues long. CDR3 sequence: CATKQGSSYNSPLHF. CDR3 sequence (DNA): TGTGCCACCAAGCAGGGAAGCTCCTATAATTCACCCCTCCACTTT.

This rearrangement joins TRBV5-1 to TRBJ1-6, with a possible D match to TRBD1 (6 bases). Germline V lookup: CDR1 SGHRS, CDR2 YFSETQ. Trimming took 4 bases from V and 9 from J, leaving 14 bases between them. The CDR3 loop spans 14 amino acids. Written as DNA, the CDR3 is TGCGCCAGCAGCGACGGGACAAAGATTTCACCCCTCCACTTT. Protein product: CASSDGTKISPLHF.

The chain combines TRBV27 with TRBJ2-5, with D uncertain. Judging by the DNA end, TRBJ2-7 fits better; the J call may be wrong. This CDR3 has 13 amino acids. The germline gives CDR1 MNHEY, CDR2 SMNVEV (reference sequence). CDR3 sequence reads: CAGLDYRVGEQYF. In DNA, the CDR3 is TGTGCCGGCCTTGATTACCGGGTTGGCGAGCAGTACTTC.

This chain uses TRBV7-2 with TRBJ2-7; D unclear. Trimming shortened V by 2 bases and J by 5 bases, and 16 bases separated the two germline ends. This CDR3 comprises 15 residues. The germline gives CDR1 SGHTA, CDR2 FQGNSA. The CDR3 nucleotides read TGTGCCAGCAGCTTACTAGTCTCCAGATCCCACGAGCAGTACTTC. As protein: CASSLLVSRSHEQYF.

This clonotype was observed a handful of times. The chain recombines TRBV3-1 with TRBJ2-5; D remains unclear. This CDR3 is built from 13 residues. Germline V gene data show CDR1 as LGHDT and CDR2 as YNNKEL (reference sequence). Between the trimmed V and J ends, which lost 3 bases and 6 bases, there was a span of 11 bases. The CDR3 here is CASSHNNEQTQYF. The CDR3 nucleotides read TGTGCCAGCAGCCATAATAACGAGCAGACCCAGTACTTC.

This chain uses TRBV3-1 with TRBJ2-5; D ambiguous. V dropped 0 bases and J dropped 11 bases, with 10 bases sitting between them. Germline-derived CDR1 and CDR2 are LGHDT and YNNKEL (reference sequence). The CDR3 spans 12 residues. CDR3 residues: CASSQESVEQYF. CDR3 DNA sequence: TGTGCCAGCAGCCAAGAAAGTGTTGAGCAGTACTTC.

The chain recombines TRBV10-3 with TRBJ2-3; no definite D call. The V and J ends lost 0 bases and 0 bases respectively, with 4 bases between them. This CDR3 is built from 14 residues. Germline CDR1 is ENHRY and CDR2 is SYGVKD. CDR3 DNA: TGTGCCATCAGTGAGTCATCTAGCACAGATACGCAGTATTTT. Protein: CAISESSSTDTQYF.

As regards this clonotype: The junction differs from germline at one of its ends, possibly a read error. The chain combines TRBV20-1 with TRBJ2-1; 7 bases are a match to TRBD2. The CDR3 runs to 16 residues. From germline, CDR1 is DFQATT and CDR2 SNEGSKA (reference sequence). The CDR3 bases are TGCAGTGCTGACACTAGCGTTATTAGCTCCTACAATGAACAGTTCTTC. It translates to CSADTSVISSYNEQFF.

This clonotype was seen ten or more times. DNA of the CDR3: TGCAGTGCTAGAGATCGGGGACAGTCCAATTCGATGACCCAGTACTTC. It yields the protein CSARDRGQSNSMTQYF. The chain combines TRBV20-1 with TRBJ2-5; 7 bases are a match to TRBD1. The CDR3 loop spans 16 amino acids. V lost 0 bases, J lost 7 bases, and 14 bases stayed unmatched. Germline V gene lookup returns CDR1 DFQATT and CDR2 SNEGSKA (reference sequence).

This clonotype was recorded a few times. The chain joins TRBV20-1 to TRBJ2-3; D possibly corresponds to TRBD1 (6 bases). Germline-derived CDR1 and CDR2 are DFQATT and SNEGSKA (reference sequence). The V gene lost 0 bases and the J gene lost 0 bases, with 16 bases spanning the gap. CDR3 size: 17 residues. The CDR3 DNA sequence: TGCAGTGCTAGAGATTGGCGAATAGGGGGAAGCACAGATACGCAGTATTTT. This encodes CSARDWRIGGSTDTQYF.

This clonotype was recorded only once. V and J are TRBV18 and TRBJ2-7; no definite D call. The V gene's germline CDR1 is KGHSH and CDR2 LQKENI. V shed 3 bases and J shed 2 bases, with 14 bases lying between them. This CDR3 is 15 amino acids long. DNA of the CDR3: TGTGCCAGCTCACCCGCTGGCCGAGGCACCTACGAGCAGTACTTC. This sequence encodes CASSPAGRGTYEQYF.

The chain joins TRBV20-1 to TRBJ2-7; TRBD1 matches 8 bases. The CDR3 spans 14 residues. Germline V gene lookup returns CDR1 DFQATT and CDR2 SNEGSKA (reference sequence). The V segment lost 2 bases and the J segment 2 bases; nucleotides outside the gene matches: 5. CDR3 residues: CSARPAGGPYEQYF. Written as DNA, the CDR3 is TGCAGTGCTAGACCCGCAGGGGGCCCCTACGAGCAGTACTTC.

This clonotype was found a few times. V and J are TRBV29-1 and TRBJ2-3; maybe TRBD1 (6 bases). Germline V CDR1 and CDR2: SQVTM, ANQGSEA. The CDR3 covers 13 residues. Trimming removed 7 bases at V and 4 bases at J, with 15 bases between. The CDR3 region has the DNA TGCAGCGCTCAAAACAGGGCGGCAGATACGCAGTATTTT. This sequence encodes CSAQNRAADTQYF.

The table lists this clonotype with many counts. The rearrangement links TRBV7-3 to TRBJ2-1; 7 bases agree with TRBD1. This CDR3 has 14 amino acids. V was clipped by 5 bases and J by 13 bases; unmatched bases: 14. CDR1 and CDR2 (germline): SGHTA, FQGTGA. The CDR3 nucleotides read TGTGCCAGCAGCCCATCGTCCGGGACAGTTCACCAGTTCTTC. It encodes CASSPSSGTVHQFF.

This clonotype was counted a single time. The chain is built from TRBV10-3 and TRBJ2-1; no definite D call. Looked up from germline, CDR1 is ENHRY and CDR2 is SYGVKD. The length of the CDR3 is 11 residues. V was clipped by 3 bases and J by 7 bases, with 4 bases between them. CDR3 sequence reads: CAISDNNEQFF. The CDR3, as DNA: TGTGCCATCAGTGATAATAATGAGCAGTTCTTC.

The V call is TRBV19, the J call TRBJ2-1, with D unclear. V dropped 1 base and J dropped 0 bases, with 13 bases sitting between them. The germline V gene encodes CDR1 LNHDA and CDR2 SQIVND (reference sequence). This CDR3 spans 17 amino acids. CDR3 residues: CASSIGSGRHSYNEQFF. Written as DNA, the CDR3 is TGTGCCAGTAGTATAGGGTCCGGGCGGCACTCCTACAATGAGCAGTTCTTC.

The rearrangement links TRBV29-1 to TRBJ1-2, with a weak D call TRBD1 (6 bases). This CDR3 is built from 13 residues. V lost 7 bases and J 5 bases, leaving 17 bases between the germline ends. Germline CDR1 and CDR2: SQVTM and ANQGSEA. The CDR3 spells CSADLGGLYGYTF. CDR3 nucleotide sequence: TGCAGCGCGGACCTAGGGGGGTTATATGGCTACACCTTC. The full variable domain, with the rest looked up from reference TRBV29-1 and TRBJ1-2, is SAVISQKPSRDICQRGTSLTIQCQVDSQVTMMFWYRQQPGQSLTLIATANQGSEATYESGFVIDKFPISRPNLTFSTLTVSNMSPEDSSIYLCSADLGGLYGYTFGSGTRLTVV.

In its sample, this clonotype was seen a few times. The chain has TRBV20-1 and TRBJ1-5, with D unresolved. This CDR3 has 15 amino acids. V shed 2 bases and J shed 6 bases, with 17 bases lying between them. Germline V lookup: CDR1 DFQATT, CDR2 SNEGSKA (reference sequence). This chain's CDR3 is CSARRPPRPGQPQHF. The CDR3 DNA is TGCAGTGCTAGAAGGCCCCCCAGGCCGGGTCAGCCCCAGCATTTT.

A few counts support this clonotype. The chain combines TRBV20-1 with TRBJ2-4; D might be TRBD1 or TRBD2, each matching 5 bases. CDR3 length: 14 amino acids. The germline V gene has CDR1 DFQATT and CDR2 SNEGSKA (reference sequence). The V gene lost 6 bases and the J gene lost 7 bases, with 19 bases spanning the gap. The CDR3 protein is CSANIGGSWNIQYF. For the CDR3, the DNA is TGCAGTGCAAATATTGGGGGTAGTTGGAACATTCAGTACTTC.